These 11 T cell receptor beta chains were all obtained from the same sample, sequenced in a study of CD8 T cells in ankylosing spondylitis (dated by TCRdb to 2016 to 2017). Library preparation used 5' RACE. Data came from an Illumina HiSeq 2500. The public sequencing data were trimmed at Q25 with fastp and processed into clonotypes with MiXCR by TCRdb, which kept only in-frame beta chains. All rows with the same CDR3 protein become a single entry with the most common DNA and genes. Recorded for this sample are approximately 440,000 distinct CDR3 sequences; 15% to 20% of them occurred a single time. The ten most abundant clones make up under 1.2% of the sample. Antigens of these TCRs are unknown. General study outcomes and caveats: A TCR beta motif made up of several highly homologous amino acid variants appeared to be characteristic of blood from ankylosing spondylitis patients.

The sequencing input was blood, either unsorted or a sorted T cell fraction (not recorded which). These receptors originate from a male donor with ankylosing spondylitis.

This chain links TRBV18 with TRBJ2-7; tentatively, D is TRBD1 (6 bases). This CDR3 comprises 12 residues. Germline CDR1 reads KGHSH; CDR2 reads LQKENI. The germline V and J ends were trimmed by 3 bases and 7 bases, with 10 bases remaining between them. The CDR3 reads CASSPQGFEQYF. The CDR3 DNA sequence: TGTGCCAGCTCACCCCAGGGGTTTGAGCAGTACTTC.

This clonotype has more than one count but fewer than ten. The V and J genes are TRBV12-3 or TRBV12-4 and TRBJ1-1; TRBD1 agrees at 8 bases. This CDR3 spans 13 amino acids. V shed 5 bases and J 7 bases; nucleotides not matched to a gene: 6. The DNA of the CDR3 is TGTGCCAGCAGTCGAGACAGGGGATATGAAGCTTTCTTT. Translation: CASSRDRGYEAFF.

The rearrangement joins TRBV9 to TRBJ1-2; D gene unclear. Trimming left V 1 base short and J 8 bases short, with 18 bases between. There are 15 residues in the CDR3. Germline CDR1 SGDLS, CDR2 YYNGEE. CDR3 DNA sequence: TGTGCCAGCAGCGTACGGGTCACGGGGTCAAGGGGCTACACCTTC. Amino acids: CASSVRVTGSRGYTF.

This clonotype showed up just a few times. This chain uses TRBV7-9 with TRBJ2-3, with TRBD1 as a possible D gene (5 bases). Germline loops: CDR1 SEHNR, CDR2 FQNEAQ (reference sequence). This CDR3 is built from 16 residues. V gave up 4 bases and J gave up 6 bases, with 20 bases separating them. The CDR3 DNA is TGTGCCAGCAGCTCGCTGGTCGCAGGGTTTATCGATACGCAGTATTTT. Protein product: CASSSLVAGFIDTQYF.

This clonotype was counted a few times. The rearrangement uses TRBV5-5 and TRBJ2-1, with TRBD2 matching 9 bases. CDR1 and CDR2 (germline): SGHKS, YYEKEE (reference sequence). CDR3 length: 15 amino acids. Trimming removed 7 bases from V and 4 bases from J; junction bases left unmatched: 9. CDR3 sequence (DNA): TGTGCCAGCCTCCTCGATAGCGGGAGATACAATGAGCAGTTCTTC. Translated, it gives CASLLDSGRYNEQFF.

This clonotype turned up a few times. A junction end diverges from the germline sequence, so it may reflect a read error. This chain uses TRBV10-3 with TRBJ1-1, with a possible D match to TRBD1 (6 bases). Germline-derived CDR1 and CDR2 are ENHRY and SYGVKD. The CDR3 spans 17 residues. CDR3 DNA: TGTGCCATCAGTGAGTCGCTACAGGGATTTAAGATAACTGAAGCTTTTTTT. Translation: CAISESLQGFKITEAFF.

The rearrangement links TRBV10-3 to TRBJ1-1, with D possibly TRBD1 on 6 matching bases. Trimming removed 3 bases from V and 5 bases from J, with 13 bases in between. Germline V CDR1 and CDR2: ENHRY, SYGVKD. The CDR3 contains 14 residues. DNA of the CDR3: TGTGCCATCAGTGATCGGGGGGCGAAGACTGAAGCTTTCTTT. Its translation: CAISDRGAKTEAFF.

CDR3 bases: TGTGCCACCAGTGATTACGGACTAGCGGGAGTCAATGAGCAGTTCTTC. Translation gives CATSDYGLAGVNEQFF. The V and J genes are TRBV24-1 and TRBJ2-1, with 13 bases that match TRBD2. The length of the CDR3 is 16 residues. The germline V gene encodes CDR1 KGHDR and CDR2 SFDVKD. The junction had 3 bases not matched to a gene; V was cut back by 2 bases and J by 6 bases.

This clonotype has a count of ten or more. The chain is built from TRBV11-2 and TRBJ2-1; TRBD2 matches 11 bases. Per the germline V gene, CDR1 is SGHAT and CDR2 is FQNNGV. The CDR3 extends over 18 amino acids. V gave up 0 bases and J gave up 4 bases; unmatched junction bases: 8. DNA for the CDR3: TGTGCCAGCAGCTTAGATGGCCCACTAGCGGGGGAATACAATGAGCAGTTCTTC. It codes for CASSLDGPLAGEYNEQFF. Full variable domain (remainder filled in from reference TRBV11-2 and TRBJ2-1): EAGVAQSPRYKIIEKRQSVAFWCNPISGHATLYWYQQILGQGPKLLIQFQNNGVVDDSQLPKDRFSAERLKGVDSTLKIQPAKLEDSAVYLCASSLDGPLAGEYNEQFFGPGTRLTVL.

Ten or more counts support this clonotype. V usage is TRBV29-1 and J usage is TRBJ2-3; D is tentatively TRBD1 or TRBD2 (5 bases each). This CDR3 is 12 amino acids long. V was cut by 0 bases and J by 4 bases, with 5 bases left in between. Germline CDR1 is SQVTM and CDR2 is ANQGSEA. This CDR3 is CSVEEGADTQYF. In nucleotides, the CDR3 is TGCAGCGTTGAAGAGGGGGCAGATACGCAGTATTTT.

Only a few counts were recorded for this clonotype. The chain is built from TRBV2 and TRBJ1-4; 10 nucleotides agree with TRBD1. The CDR3 has 14 residues. Germline V lookup: CDR1 SNHLY, CDR2 FYNNEI. Trimming cost V 9 bases and J 8 bases; bases outside gene matches: 9. The CDR3 spells CASLTGTGVEKLFF. Here the CDR3 DNA reads TGTGCCAGTCTGACCGGGACAGGGGTAGAAAAACTGTTTTTT.